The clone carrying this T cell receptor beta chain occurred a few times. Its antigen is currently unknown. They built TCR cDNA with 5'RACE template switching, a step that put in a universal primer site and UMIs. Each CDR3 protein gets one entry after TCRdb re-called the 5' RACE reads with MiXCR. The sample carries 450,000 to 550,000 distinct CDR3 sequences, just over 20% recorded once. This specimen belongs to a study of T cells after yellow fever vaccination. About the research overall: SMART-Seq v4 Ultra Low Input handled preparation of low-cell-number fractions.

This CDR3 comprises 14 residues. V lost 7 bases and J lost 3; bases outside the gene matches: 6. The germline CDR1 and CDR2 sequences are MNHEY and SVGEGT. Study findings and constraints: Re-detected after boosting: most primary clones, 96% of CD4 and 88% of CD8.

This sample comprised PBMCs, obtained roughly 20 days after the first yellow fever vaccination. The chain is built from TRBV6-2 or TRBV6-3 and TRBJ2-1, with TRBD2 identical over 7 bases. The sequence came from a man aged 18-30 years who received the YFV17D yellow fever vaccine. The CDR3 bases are TGTGCCAGCACCGTTGGGGGGGGCTACAATGAGCAGTTCTTC. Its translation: CASTVGGGYNEQFF.